These 24 T cell receptor beta chains were all obtained from the same sample, sequenced in a study of T-cell memory formation after mild COVID-19. TCRdb re-analysed the 5' RACE reads in MiXCR, keeping a single row per CDR3 protein. The sample shows 300,000 to 400,000 distinct CDR3 sequences, roughly 15% of them seen only once. The source material was PBMCs or a T cell subset sorted from them (not recorded which). The source is a man younger than 35 who had mild COVID-19 (a few samples of this study predate the infection). Cell type and time point are not known.

The chain joins TRBV6-5 to TRBJ1-5; D not certain. Germline V gives CDR1 MNHEY, CDR2 SVGAGI. CDR3 size: 14 residues. V was pared by 7 bases and J by 4 bases, with 14 bases between. The CDR3 region has the DNA TGTGCCAGCAATAAGGTGGCAAGTAATCAGCCCCAGCATTTT. This encodes CASNKVASNQPQHF.

The CDR3 sequence is CASSTTGGSGNTIYF. The CDR3 region has the DNA TGTGCCAGCAGTACGACAGGGGGGTCCGGAAACACCATATATTTT. This sequence joins TRBV12-3 or TRBV12-4 and TRBJ1-3, with 9 bases that match TRBD1. The CDR3 loop spans 15 amino acids. V gave up 5 bases and J gave up 4 bases; unmatched junction bases: 6.

The chain is built from TRBV5-5 and TRBJ2-1; possible D gene TRBD1, 6 bases. The V gene lost 1 base and the J gene lost 5 bases, with 13 bases spanning the gap. Germline CDR1 and CDR2: SGHKS and YYEKEE (reference sequence). CDR3 length: 15 residues. The CDR3 loop is CASSLSWGRNNEQFF. CDR3 in DNA: TGTGCCAGCAGCTTGAGTTGGGGGCGTAACAATGAGCAGTTCTTC.

The J gene is TRBJ2-5, the V gene TRBV7-9; D remains unclear. The CDR3 totals 15 residues. CDR1 is SEHNR and CDR2 is FQNEAQ in the germline V gene (reference sequence). Trimming cost V 0 bases and J 0 bases, with 8 bases left between them. CDR3 residues: CASSLAQVYQETQYF. The CDR3 nucleotides are TGTGCCAGCAGCTTAGCTCAAGTGTACCAAGAGACCCAGTACTTC.

This clonotype was detected a few times. V and J are TRBV4-1 and TRBJ2-5; the match to TRBD1 covers 8 bases. CDR1 is MGHRA, CDR2 YSYEKL, per germline. This CDR3 has 15 residues. V shed 4 bases and J 1 base; nucleotides not matched to a gene: 5. CDR3 loop: CASSLSDRGQETQYF. The CDR3 DNA sequence: TGCGCCAGCAGCCTTAGCGACAGGGGCCAAGAGACCCAGTACTTC.

The chain combines TRBV5-4 with TRBJ2-1; 7 positions agree with TRBD1. V was clipped by 4 bases and J by 4 bases; unmatched bases: 14. The CDR3 length is 17 residues. Germline CDR1 and CDR2: SGHNT and YYREEE (reference sequence). This CDR3 reads CASSQGPDRKKYNEQFF. CDR3 in DNA: TGTGCCAGCAGCCAAGGCCCGGACAGGAAGAAATACAATGAGCAGTTCTTC.

The V gene is TRBV11-2, the J gene TRBJ1-3; D gene uncertain. Germline CDR1 SGHAT, CDR2 FQNNGV. The CDR3 is made up of 15 amino acids. Trimming left V 1 base short and J 0 bases short, with 7 bases between. The CDR3 spells CASSLGFRSGNTIYF. In DNA, the CDR3 is TGTGCCAGCAGCTTAGGCTTTCGCTCTGGAAACACCATATATTTT.

This clonotype came up a few times. The V call is TRBV5-5, the J call TRBJ1-5; maybe TRBD1 (6 bases). Germline CDR1 and CDR2: SGHKS and YYEKEE (reference sequence). Trimming took off 4 bases at V and 8 bases at J, with 10 bases between the two ends. The CDR3 contains 12 residues. CDR3 sequence reads: CASSTGREPQHF. The CDR3 bases are TGTGCCAGCAGCACAGGGAGGGAGCCCCAGCATTTT.

This clonotype showed up just a few times. CDR3 nucleotide sequence: TGTGCCAGCAGCTTAGATTATGGGGGACAGCCCCAGCATTTT. This translates into CASSLDYGGQPQHF. This chain connects TRBV7-9 to TRBJ1-5; D possibly corresponds to TRBD1 (5 bases). The CDR3 sequence is 14 residues long. The V gene lost 1 base and the J gene lost 7 bases, with 11 bases spanning the gap. Germline CDR1 is SEHNR and CDR2 is FQNEAQ (reference sequence).

The genes are TRBV11-2 and TRBJ2-1; a possible D gene is TRBD2 (7 bases). The CDR3 totals 15 residues. The V end was cut by 3 bases, the J end by 4 bases, with 13 bases between. From germline, CDR1 is SGHAT and CDR2 FQNNGV. The CDR3 region is CASSFWGGPYNEQFF. CDR3 in DNA: TGTGCCAGCAGCTTCTGGGGGGGGCCTTACAATGAGCAGTTCTTC.

The DNA of the CDR3 is TGCAGCGTACTTGGATCGGGACCCATTTGGAGGGATGAGCAGTTCTTC. Translation gives CSVLGSGPIWRDEQFF. The chain links TRBV29-1 to TRBJ2-1; TRBD2 might be the D (6 bases). The CDR3 is made up of 16 amino acids. The V gene's germline CDR1 is SQVTM and CDR2 ANQGSEA. Trimming took 6 bases from V and 8 from J, leaving 26 bases between them.

The rearrangement links TRBV7-3 to TRBJ2-3; perhaps TRBD2 as D (5 bases). This CDR3 is built from 13 residues. The germline V and J ends were trimmed by 8 bases and 6 bases, with 15 bases remaining between them. Germline V CDR1 and CDR2: SGHTA, FQGTGA. The CDR3 reads CASGFPSSDTQYF. The CDR3 nucleotides are TGTGCCAGCGGATTTCCTAGCTCCGATACGCAGTATTTT.

This clonotype has only a few counts. This sequence joins TRBV5-6 and TRBJ2-2; D call uncertain. Trimming removed 4 bases at V and 7 bases at J, with 8 bases between. There are 12 residues in the CDR3. The germline gives CDR1 SGHDT, CDR2 YYEEEE. This chain's CDR3 is CASSEAGGELFF. CDR3 nucleotide sequence: TGTGCCAGCAGCGAGGCAGGCGGGGAGCTGTTTTTT.

This chain joins TRBV20-1 and TRBJ2-1; D gene unclear. Trimming took off 1 base at V and 8 bases at J, with 15 bases between the two ends. The CDR3 sequence is 14 residues long. In germline, CDR1 is DFQATT, CDR2 SNEGSKA (reference sequence). The CDR3 DNA reads as TGCAGTGCTAGAGTTCTAACCCACTTCCATGAGCAGTTCTTC. Its translation is CSARVLTHFHEQFF.

The genes are TRBV5-1 and TRBJ1-1; no reliable D call. V was pared by 4 bases and J by 1 base, with 8 bases between. Germline V gene data show CDR1 as SGHRS and CDR2 as YFSETQ. This CDR3 is built from 13 residues. Here the CDR3 DNA reads TGCGCCAGCAGCCAGCAACAGAACACTGAAGCTTTCTTT. Protein product: CASSQQQNTEAFF. Drawing the rest from reference TRBV5-1 and TRBJ1-1, the complete variable domain is KAGVTQTPRYLIKTRGQQVTLSCSPISGHRSVSWYQQTPGQGLQFLFEYFSETQRNKGNFPGRFSGRQFSNSRSEMNVSTLELGDSALYLCASSQQQNTEAFFGQGTRLTVV.

This chain uses TRBV20-1 with TRBJ1-2; D may be TRBD1 (5 bases). V was shortened by 0 bases and J by 2 bases, with 13 bases between the two germline ends. The germline V gene encodes CDR1 DFQATT and CDR2 SNEGSKA (reference sequence). This CDR3 has 15 residues. For the CDR3, the DNA is TGCAGTGCTAGAGATTCCGCTTGGGGGAACTATGGCTACACCTTC. This codes for CSARDSAWGNYGYTF.

This clonotype was seen only a few times. This chain uses TRBV6-2 or TRBV6-3 with TRBJ1-5, with 9 bases aligning to TRBD1. CDR3 length equals 15 residues. CDR1 is MNHEY and CDR2 is SVGEGT in the germline V gene. Trimming cost V 2 bases and J 5 bases; bases outside gene matches: 4. For the CDR3, the DNA is TGTGCCAGCAGTTACCGGACAGGGGAGGATCAGCCCCAGCATTTT. This translates into CASSYRTGEDQPQHF.

The table lists this clonotype with many counts. V and J are TRBV24-1 and TRBJ2-2, with 10 positions matching TRBD1. The CDR3 spans 13 residues. From germline, CDR1 is KGHDR and CDR2 SFDVKD. V lost 9 bases, J lost 3 bases, and 0 bases stayed unmatched. The CDR3 region has the DNA TGTGCCACCGGGACAGGGGACACCGGGGAGCTGTTTTTT. This sequence encodes CATGTGDTGELFF.

The chain recombines TRBV7-2 with TRBJ1-1, with D hard to call. The V gene lost 1 base and the J gene lost 1 base, with 10 bases spanning the gap. This CDR3 is 15 amino acids long. Germline V lookup: CDR1 SGHTA, CDR2 FQGNSA. As DNA, the CDR3 is TGTGCCAGCAGCTTAGGTTCCAGGCAGAACACTGAAGCTTTCTTT. The encoded protein is CASSLGSRQNTEAFF. Full variable domain (outside the CDR3, taken from reference TRBV7-2 and TRBJ1-1): GAGVSQSPSNKVTEKGKDVELRCDPISGHTALYWYRQSLGQGLEFLIYFQGNSAPDKSGLPSDRFSAERTGGSVSTLTIQRTQQEDSAVYLCASSLGSRQNTEAFFGQGTRLTVV.

This clonotype was picked up many times. The chain carries TRBV11-2 and TRBJ2-3; the match to TRBD1 covers 7 bases. Germline V gene sequence: CDR1 SGHAT, CDR2 FQNNGV. J lost 2 bases, V lost 4 bases, and 3 bases had no gene match. This CDR3 has 14 residues. CDR3 sequence (DNA): TGTGCCAGCAGCTCGGACAGGTTCACAGATACGCAGTATTTT. It is translated as CASSSDRFTDTQYF.

This sequence joins TRBV12-3 or TRBV12-4 and TRBJ2-3; TRBD2 matches 8 bases. Trimming cost V 6 bases and J 8 bases; bases outside gene matches: 13. The CDR3 contains 15 residues. The DNA of the CDR3 is TGTGCCAGCAGCCCCCCGGGCGGACTAGCCCCTACGCAGTATTTT. Its translation: CASSPPGGLAPTQYF.

This clonotype was counted only a few times. One end of the junction does not line up with germline, which may come from a read error. The chain links TRBV7-9 to TRBJ2-5; 11 bases are shared with TRBD2. CDR1 SEHNR and CDR2 FQNEAQ come from the germline V gene (reference sequence). The CDR3 runs to 17 residues. CDR3 nucleotide sequence: TGTGCCAGCAGCGAAGCGGGACTAGCGGCGGCCCAAGGGACCCAGTACTTC. It encodes CASSEAGLAAAQGTQYF.

This clonotype showed up many times. The genes are TRBV20-1 and TRBJ2-7, with TRBD2 as a possible D gene (5 bases). V was pared by 6 bases and J by 3 bases, with 18 bases between. The CDR3 length is 14 residues. CDR1 is DFQATT and CDR2 is SNEGSKA in the germline V gene (reference sequence). The CDR3 loop reads CSATDGPGDYEQYV. In DNA form, the CDR3 reads TGCAGTGCCACGGACGGACCCGGGGACTACGAGCAGTACGTC.

This clonotype was recorded many times. The rearrangement links TRBV6-5 to TRBJ2-1; D is uncertain. The CDR3 contains 15 residues. Germline values: CDR1 MNHEY, CDR2 SVGAGI. Trimming took 5 bases from V and 2 from J, leaving 13 bases between them. CDR3 DNA sequence: TGTGCCAGCAGTCGCCCTAGAGCGCCCTACAATGAGCAGTTCTTC. Protein: CASSRPRAPYNEQFF.